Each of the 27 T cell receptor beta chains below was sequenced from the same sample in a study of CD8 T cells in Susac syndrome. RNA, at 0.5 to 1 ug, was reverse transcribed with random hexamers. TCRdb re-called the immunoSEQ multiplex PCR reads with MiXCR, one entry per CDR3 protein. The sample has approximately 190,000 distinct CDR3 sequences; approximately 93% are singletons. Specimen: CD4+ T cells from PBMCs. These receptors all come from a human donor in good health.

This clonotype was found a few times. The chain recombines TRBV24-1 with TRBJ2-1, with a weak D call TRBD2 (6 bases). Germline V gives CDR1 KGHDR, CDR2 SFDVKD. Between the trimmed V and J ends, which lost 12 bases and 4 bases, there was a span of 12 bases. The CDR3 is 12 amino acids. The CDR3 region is CAWEDRYNEQFF. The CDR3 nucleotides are TGTGCCTGGGAGGACCGTTACAATGAGCAGTTCTTC.

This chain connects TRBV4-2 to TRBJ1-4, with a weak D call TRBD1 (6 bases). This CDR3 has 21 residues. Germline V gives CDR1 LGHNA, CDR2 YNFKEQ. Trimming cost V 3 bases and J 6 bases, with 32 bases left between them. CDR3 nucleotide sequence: TGTGCCAGCAGCCACCTTCCGGGCAGGGGTCGGGGATTGATGAAGGATGAAAAACTGTTTTTT. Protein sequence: CASSHLPGRGRGLMKDEKLFF.

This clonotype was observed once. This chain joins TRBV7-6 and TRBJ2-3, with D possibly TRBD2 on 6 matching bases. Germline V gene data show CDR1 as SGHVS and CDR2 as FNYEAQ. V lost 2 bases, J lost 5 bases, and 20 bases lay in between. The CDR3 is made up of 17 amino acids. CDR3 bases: TGTGCCAGCAGCTTAAACTGGGCGGGGTCCCGCGGAGATACGCAGTATTTT. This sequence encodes CASSLNWAGSRGDTQYF.

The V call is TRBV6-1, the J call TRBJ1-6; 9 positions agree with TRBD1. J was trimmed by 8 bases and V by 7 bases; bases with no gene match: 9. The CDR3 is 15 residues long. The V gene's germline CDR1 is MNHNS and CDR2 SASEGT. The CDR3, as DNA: TGTGCCAGCACCTTGACAGGGGGAAGTTATTCACCCCTCCACTTT. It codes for CASTLTGGSYSPLHF.

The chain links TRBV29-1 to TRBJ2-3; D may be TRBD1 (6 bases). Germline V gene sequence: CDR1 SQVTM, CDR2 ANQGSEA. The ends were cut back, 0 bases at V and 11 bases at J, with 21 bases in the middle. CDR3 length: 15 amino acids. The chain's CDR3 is CSVEDRRGPPNMQYF. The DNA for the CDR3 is TGCAGCGTTGAAGATCGCAGGGGCCCCCCCAATATGCAGTATTTT.

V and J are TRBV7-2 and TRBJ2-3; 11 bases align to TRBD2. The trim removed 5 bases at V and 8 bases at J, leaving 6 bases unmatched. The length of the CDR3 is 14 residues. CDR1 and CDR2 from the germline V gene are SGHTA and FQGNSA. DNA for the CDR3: TGTGCCAGCAGCCCACTAGCGGGGGTTGGTACGCAGTATTTT. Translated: CASSPLAGVGTQYF. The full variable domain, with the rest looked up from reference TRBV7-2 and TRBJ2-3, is GAGVSQSPSNKVTEKGKDVELRCDPISGHTALYWYRQSLGQGLEFLIYFQGNSAPDKSGLPSDRFSAERTGGSVSTLTIQRTQQEDSAVYLCASSPLAGVGTQYFGPGTRLTVL.

CDR3 in amino acids: CASSSKKRGGLRDEQFF. CDR3 nucleotides: TGTGCCAGCAGCTCAAAAAAGCGGGGGGGCCTGAGGGATGAGCAGTTCTTC. This chain links TRBV7-9 with TRBJ2-1; 10 bases agree with TRBD2. Germline loops: CDR1 SEHNR, CDR2 FQNEAQ (reference sequence). V was pared by 4 bases and J by 8 bases, with 14 bases of the junction left unmatched. The CDR3 has 17 residues.

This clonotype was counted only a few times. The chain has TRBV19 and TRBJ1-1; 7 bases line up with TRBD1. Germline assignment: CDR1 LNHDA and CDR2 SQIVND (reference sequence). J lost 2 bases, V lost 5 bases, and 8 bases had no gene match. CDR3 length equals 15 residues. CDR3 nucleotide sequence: TGTGCCAGTAGTCCCTTAGACAGGGTCAACACTGAAGCTTTCTTT. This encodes CASSPLDRVNTEAFF. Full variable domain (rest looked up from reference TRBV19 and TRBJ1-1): DGGITQSPKYLFRKEGQNVTLSCEQNLNHDAMYWYRQDPGQGLRLIYYSQIVNDFQKGDIAEGYSVSREKKESFPLTVTSAQKNPTAFYLCASSPLDRVNTEAFFGQGTRLTVV.

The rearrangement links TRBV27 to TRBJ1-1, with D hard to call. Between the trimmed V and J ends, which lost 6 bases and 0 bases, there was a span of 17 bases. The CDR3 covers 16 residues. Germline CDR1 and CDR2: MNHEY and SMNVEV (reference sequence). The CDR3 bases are TGTGCCAGCAGCCACTTTAGACCATCGATGAACACTGAAGCTTTCTTT. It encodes CASSHFRPSMNTEAFF.

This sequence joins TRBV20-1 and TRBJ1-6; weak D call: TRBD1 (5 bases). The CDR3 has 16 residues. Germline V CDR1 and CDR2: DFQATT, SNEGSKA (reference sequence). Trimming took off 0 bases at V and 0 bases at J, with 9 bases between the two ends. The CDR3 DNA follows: TGCAGTGCTAGAGATGACCAGGGCTCCTATAATTCACCCCTCCACTTT. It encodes CSARDDQGSYNSPLHF.

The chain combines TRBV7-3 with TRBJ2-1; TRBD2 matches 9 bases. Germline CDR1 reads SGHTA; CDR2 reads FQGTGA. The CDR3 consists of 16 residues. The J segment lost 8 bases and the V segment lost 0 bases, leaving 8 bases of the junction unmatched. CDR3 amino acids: CASSLTNSGGRHEQFF. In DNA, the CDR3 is TGTGCCAGCAGCTTAACTAATAGCGGGGGTCGTCATGAGCAGTTCTTC.

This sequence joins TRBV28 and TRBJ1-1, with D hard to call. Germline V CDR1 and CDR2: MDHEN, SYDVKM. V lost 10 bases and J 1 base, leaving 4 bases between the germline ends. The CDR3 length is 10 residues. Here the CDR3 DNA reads TGTGCCACGGGGAACACTGAAGCTTTCTTT. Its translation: CATGNTEAFF.

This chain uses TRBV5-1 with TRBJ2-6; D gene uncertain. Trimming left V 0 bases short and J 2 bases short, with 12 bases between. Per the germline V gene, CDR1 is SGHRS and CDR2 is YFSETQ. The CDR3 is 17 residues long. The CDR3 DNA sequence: TGCGCCAGCAGCTTGGGACACGGGCTGGCTGGGGCCAACGTCCTGACTTTC. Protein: CASSLGHGLAGANVLTF.

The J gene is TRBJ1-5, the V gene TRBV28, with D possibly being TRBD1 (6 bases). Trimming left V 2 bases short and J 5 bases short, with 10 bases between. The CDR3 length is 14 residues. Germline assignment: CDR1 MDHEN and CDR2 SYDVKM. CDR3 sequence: CASSLTGPDQPQHF. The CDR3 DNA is TGTGCCAGCAGTTTAACAGGGCCGGATCAGCCCCAGCATTTT.

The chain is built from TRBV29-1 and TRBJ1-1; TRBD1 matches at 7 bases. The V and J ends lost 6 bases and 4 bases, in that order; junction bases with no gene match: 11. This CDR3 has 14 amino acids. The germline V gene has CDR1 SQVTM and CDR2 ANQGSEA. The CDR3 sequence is CSVETGPRGTEAFF. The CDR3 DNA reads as TGCAGCGTAGAGACAGGGCCGCGGGGCACTGAAGCTTTCTTT.

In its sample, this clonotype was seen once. The CDR3 sequence is CASIRTSGGNEQFF. CDR3 sequence (DNA): TGTGCCAGCATCCGGACTAGCGGGGGTAATGAGCAGTTCTTC. V gene TRBV6-5 combines with J gene TRBJ2-1, with 13 bases lining up with TRBD2. The CDR3 extends over 14 amino acids. Germline CDR1 MNHEY, CDR2 SVGAGI. With 7 bases clipped from V and 7 bases from J, the junction kept 4 bases outside the gene matches.

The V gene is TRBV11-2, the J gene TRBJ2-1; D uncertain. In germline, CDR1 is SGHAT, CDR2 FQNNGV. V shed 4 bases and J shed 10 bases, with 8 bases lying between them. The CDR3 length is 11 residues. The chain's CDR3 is CASSSSREQFF. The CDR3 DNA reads TGTGCCAGCAGCTCATCTCGGGAGCAGTTCTTC.

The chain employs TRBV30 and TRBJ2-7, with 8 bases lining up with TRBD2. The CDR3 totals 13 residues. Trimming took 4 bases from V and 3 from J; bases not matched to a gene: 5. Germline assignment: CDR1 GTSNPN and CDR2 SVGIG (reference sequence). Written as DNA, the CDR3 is TGTGCCTGGAATATAGCGGGGTACTACGAGCAGTACTTC. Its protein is CAWNIAGYYEQYF.

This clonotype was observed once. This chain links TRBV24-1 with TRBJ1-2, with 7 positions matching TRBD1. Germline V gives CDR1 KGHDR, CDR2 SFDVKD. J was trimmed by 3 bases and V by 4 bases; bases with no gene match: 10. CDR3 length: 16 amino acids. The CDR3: CATSDSDRRIDYGYTF. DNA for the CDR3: TGTGCCACCAGTGACTCGGACAGGAGGATAGACTATGGCTACACCTTC.

CDR3 amino acids: CATPVVGDTEAFF. DNA for the CDR3: TGTGCCACCCCGGTCGTGGGGGACACTGAAGCTTTCTTT. This chain joins TRBV24-1 and TRBJ1-1, with D perhaps TRBD1 (5 bases). Germline CDR1 and CDR2: KGHDR and SFDVKD. Trimming cost V 9 bases and J 3 bases, with 13 bases left between them. CDR3 length: 13 residues.

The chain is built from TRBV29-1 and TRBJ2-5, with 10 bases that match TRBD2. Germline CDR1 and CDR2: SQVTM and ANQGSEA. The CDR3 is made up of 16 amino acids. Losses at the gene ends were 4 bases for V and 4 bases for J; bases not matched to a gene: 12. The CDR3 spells CSVGPNSGGARETQYF. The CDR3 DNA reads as TGCAGCGTTGGCCCCAACAGCGGGGGGGCCCGAGAGACCCAGTACTTC.

In nucleotides, the CDR3 is TGTGCCAGCAGCCCCCGGTCGGGACAGTTTAATGCGGATGAGCAGTTCTTC. Translating it yields CASSPRSGQFNADEQFF. The chain recombines TRBV5-6 with TRBJ2-1; TRBD1 aligns across 7 bases. V gave up 4 bases and J gave up 8 bases; unmatched junction bases: 18. The germline V gene has CDR1 SGHDT and CDR2 YYEEEE. The CDR3 extends over 17 amino acids.

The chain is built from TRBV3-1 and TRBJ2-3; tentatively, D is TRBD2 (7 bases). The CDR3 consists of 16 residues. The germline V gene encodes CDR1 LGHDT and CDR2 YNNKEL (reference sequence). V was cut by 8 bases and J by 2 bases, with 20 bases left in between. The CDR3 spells CASSPDKGGNTDTQYF. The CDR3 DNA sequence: TGTGCCAGCTCACCTGATAAGGGGGGGAACACAGATACGCAGTATTTT.

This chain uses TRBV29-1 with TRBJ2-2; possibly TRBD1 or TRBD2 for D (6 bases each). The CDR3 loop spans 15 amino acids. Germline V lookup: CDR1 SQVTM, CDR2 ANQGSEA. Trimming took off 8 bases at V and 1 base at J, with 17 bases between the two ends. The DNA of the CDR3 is TGCAGCCCCGGGATAGGGGGAGGGAACACCGGGGAGCTGTTTTTT. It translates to CSPGIGGGNTGELFF.

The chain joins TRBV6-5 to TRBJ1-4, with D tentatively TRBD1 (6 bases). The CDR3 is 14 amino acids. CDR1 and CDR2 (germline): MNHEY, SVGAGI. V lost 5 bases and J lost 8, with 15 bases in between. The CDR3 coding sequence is TGTGCCAGCAGTCGGGACATCGGCGGGGAAAAACTGTTTTTT. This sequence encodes CASSRDIGGEKLFF.

The CDR3 region is CASSLGSLKHQETQYF. The CDR3 DNA reads as TGCGCCAGCAGCTTGGGAAGCTTAAAGCATCAAGAGACCCAGTACTTC. The chain employs TRBV5-1 and TRBJ2-5; the D is unclear. V was pared by 0 bases and J by 2 bases, with 14 bases between. Germline V gives CDR1 SGHRS, CDR2 YFSETQ. The CDR3 is made up of 16 amino acids.

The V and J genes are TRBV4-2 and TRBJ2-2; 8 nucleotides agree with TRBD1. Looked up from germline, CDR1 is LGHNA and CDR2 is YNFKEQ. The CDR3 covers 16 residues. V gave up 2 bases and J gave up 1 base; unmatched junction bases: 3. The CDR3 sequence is CASSQQTGENTGELFF. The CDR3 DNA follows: TGTGCCAGCAGCCAACAGACAGGGGAGAACACCGGGGAGCTGTTTTTT.